The 21 T cell receptor beta chains reported below all come from one sample, sequenced in a study of CD8 T cells in Susac syndrome. With random hexamers, roughly 0.45 to 1 ug RNA was reverse transcribed. Using its own MiXCR run on the immunoSEQ multiplex PCR reads, TCRdb lists one record per CDR3 protein. The sample has more than 150,000 distinct CDR3 sequences; 90% to 96% are singletons. The sequenced sample was CD4+ T cells from PBMCs. These receptors came from a human donor with Susac syndrome.

This chain connects TRBV20-1 to TRBJ2-4; tentatively, D is TRBD1 or TRBD2 (5 bases each). Germline assignment: CDR1 DFQATT and CDR2 SNEGSKA (reference sequence). The ends were cut back, 0 bases at V and 6 bases at J, with 6 bases in the middle. CDR3 length: 12 residues. CDR3 in amino acids: CSARERGNIQYF. CDR3 bases: TGCAGTGCTAGAGAGAGGGGAAACATTCAGTACTTC.

The DNA of the CDR3 is TGTGCCTGGAGTCGGGGGACCTACAATGAGCAGTTCTTC. Encoded protein: CAWSRGTYNEQFF. V is TRBV30 and J is TRBJ2-1; tentatively, D is TRBD2 (6 bases). The V end was cut by 2 bases, the J end by 2 bases, with 7 bases between. Germline V gives CDR1 GTSNPN, CDR2 SVGIG (reference sequence). The CDR3 sequence is 13 residues long.

The chain couples TRBV20-1 to TRBJ2-2; the D gene could be TRBD1 or TRBD2 (6 bases each). This CDR3 comprises 12 residues. V was clipped by 3 bases and J by 6 bases, with 8 bases between them. Looked up from germline, CDR1 is DFQATT and CDR2 is SNEGSKA (reference sequence). The CDR3 reads CSASGGPGELFF. The CDR3 nucleotides read TGCAGTGCTAGTGGGGGGCCCGGGGAGCTGTTTTTT.

The chain links TRBV4-1 to TRBJ1-6; D gene ambiguous. Trimming pared 0 bases from V and 9 bases from J, leaving 18 bases between. The germline V gene has CDR1 MGHRA and CDR2 YSYEKL. This CDR3 is built from 17 residues. The CDR3 here is CASSQDAQSGFGSPLHF. CDR3 nucleotide sequence: TGCGCCAGCAGCCAAGATGCCCAGTCAGGTTTCGGTTCACCCCTCCACTTT.

This sequence joins TRBV14 and TRBJ1-2, with no clear D. V was clipped by 0 bases and J by 8 bases, with 10 bases between them. Germline lookup yields CDR1 SGHDN and CDR2 FVKESK. This CDR3 contains 13 residues. The CDR3 here is CASSQDLAHGYTF. CDR3 nucleotides: TGTGCCAGCAGCCAAGATCTGGCCCACGGCTACACCTTC.

The gene calls are TRBV2 and TRBJ2-2; D possibly matches TRBD1 or TRBD2 (6 bases each). Germline CDR1 is SNHLY and CDR2 is FYNNEI. The V end lost 8 bases, the J end lost 6 bases, and 7 bases lay between the germline ends. The CDR3 length is 11 residues. The CDR3 nucleotides read TGTGCCAGCGGGGGGCCCGGGGAGCTGTTTTTT. Translating it yields CASGGPGELFF.

The chain joins TRBV20-1 to TRBJ1-4, with D possibly TRBD1 on 5 matching bases. The CDR3 is 14 amino acids. Germline lookup yields CDR1 DFQATT and CDR2 SNEGSKA (reference sequence). Trimming left V 6 bases short and J 8 bases short, with 19 bases between. The DNA of the CDR3 is TGCAGTGCCGGCATTGGGGGGAGAGGAGAAAAACTGTTTTTT. Its protein is CSAGIGGRGEKLFF.

The chain uses TRBV6-5 and TRBJ1-1; perhaps TRBD1 as D (6 bases). CDR1 is MNHEY and CDR2 is SVGAGI in the germline V gene. V gave up 5 bases and J gave up 5 bases, with 15 bases separating them. This CDR3 spans 14 amino acids. As DNA, the CDR3 is TGTGCCAGCAGTAGCGGACAGTACTTAACTGAAGCTTTCTTT. Its protein is CASSSGQYLTEAFF.

The chain couples TRBV6-2 or TRBV6-3 to TRBJ1-5; unclear D gene. There are 15 residues in the CDR3. The germline V and J ends were trimmed by 11 bases and 4 bases, with 21 bases remaining between them. Germline-derived CDR1 and CDR2 are MNHEY and SVGEGT. CDR3 DNA: TGTGCCTCCGTACCAGCCCCGGCGTATAATCAGCCCCAGCATTTT. Translating gives CASVPAPAYNQPQHF.

The chain employs TRBV24-1 and TRBJ2-3; 11 bases are shared with TRBD1. Germline lookup yields CDR1 KGHDR and CDR2 SFDVKD. The CDR3 consists of 14 residues. The ends lost 9 bases at V and 8 bases at J; junction bases unmatched: 9. This chain's CDR3 is CATSGTGGFGTQYF. The CDR3 nucleotides read TGTGCCACCTCCGGGACAGGGGGGTTCGGTACGCAGTATTTT.

The CDR3, as DNA: TGTGCCAGTAGTATAGCGACCGGACAGGCTAATTCACCCCTCCACTTT. It encodes CASSIATGQANSPLHF. The chain has TRBV19 and TRBJ1-6, with TRBD1 matching over 7 bases. The trim removed 1 base at V and 6 bases at J, leaving 6 bases unmatched. This CDR3 region has 16 residues. Germline V gene data show CDR1 as LNHDA and CDR2 as SQIVND (reference sequence).

The chain employs TRBV14 and TRBJ2-1; 8 bases agree with TRBD2. Germline CDR1 SGHDN, CDR2 FVKESK. The CDR3 is 19 residues long. The trim removed 2 bases at V and 5 bases at J, leaving 17 bases unmatched. The CDR3 DNA reads TGTGCCAGCAGCCAAACATGGCGACTTAGCGGGATAAACCACAATGAGCAGTTCTTC. Translation gives CASSQTWRLSGINHNEQFF.

The chain links TRBV29-1 to TRBJ1-3; D is unresolved. V was clipped by 5 bases and J by 0 bases, with 5 bases between them. CDR1 SQVTM and CDR2 ANQGSEA come from the germline V gene. The CDR3 is 12 amino acids. The CDR3 here is CSVRLSGNTIYF. CDR3 nucleotide sequence: TGCAGCGTTCGCCTCTCTGGAAACACCATATATTTT.

CDR3 DNA: TGTGCCAGCAGCACCGGGCAGGATTCACCCCTCCACTTT. Its protein is CASSTGQDSPLHF. The rearrangement links TRBV3-1 to TRBJ1-6; no definite D call. CDR1 is LGHDT and CDR2 is YNNKEL in the germline V gene (reference sequence). The CDR3 spans 13 residues. Trimming removed 5 bases from V and 8 bases from J, with 10 bases in between.

In DNA, the CDR3 is TGTGCCAGCAGCAAAGTCGGCAGGGGGAAGAAGAAGACCCAGTACTTC. Translating gives CASSKVGRGKKKTQYF. J is TRBJ2-5 and V is TRBV21-1; no DNA check was done on the table's D call, TRBD1. TRBV21-1 is noted as a pseudogene. There are 16 residues in the CDR3.

This chain joins TRBV5-6 and TRBJ2-5; D call uncertain. CDR3 length: 14 residues. The V end lost 4 bases, the J end lost 5 bases, and 15 bases lay between the germline ends. CDR1 and CDR2 from the germline V gene are SGHDT and YYEEEE. The CDR3 coding sequence is TGTGCCAGCAGCACCGGATTAGCAGTGGAGACCCAGTACTTC. Protein: CASSTGLAVETQYF.

This clonotype appeared a single time. V and J are TRBV2 and TRBJ1-1; TRBD1 agrees at 10 bases. Germline CDR1 SNHLY, CDR2 FYNNEI. CDR3 length equals 14 residues. V shed 6 bases, J shed 0 bases, and the junction held 1 base outside the gene matches. CDR3: CASRTGGMNTEAFF. CDR3 coding DNA: TGTGCCAGCAGGACAGGGGGCATGAACACTGAAGCTTTCTTT.

This clonotype was picked up one time. This chain uses TRBV20-1 with TRBJ1-2; no reliable D call. This CDR3 spans 16 amino acids. Trimming removed 6 bases from V and 10 bases from J, with 30 bases in between. The germline V gene has CDR1 DFQATT and CDR2 SNEGSKA (reference sequence). The CDR3 region has the DNA TGCAGTGCACAGATCGGGCAGCTTGCTTGGCGTGTAAACTACACCTTC. It is translated as CSAQIGQLAWRVNYTF.

The rearrangement uses TRBV24-1 and TRBJ2-1, with 8 bases aligning to TRBD1. The germline CDR1 and CDR2 sequences are KGHDR and SFDVKD. This CDR3 has 16 residues. Unmatched junction bases numbered 8, after V lost 4 bases and J lost 4 bases. The CDR3 DNA follows: TGTGCCACCAGTGACTCTGGGACAGGCAAATACAATGAGCAGTTCTTC. It translates to CATSDSGTGKYNEQFF.

The chain's CDR3 is CASSDREDAEKLFF. The CDR3 coding sequence is TGTGCCAGCAGTGATAGGGAGGACGCGGAAAAACTGTTTTTT. This chain joins TRBV2 and TRBJ1-4; no clear D gene. Trimming took off 3 bases at V and 8 bases at J, with 13 bases between the two ends. This CDR3 comprises 14 residues. Germline V gene sequence: CDR1 SNHLY, CDR2 FYNNEI.

This CDR3 reads CASRKGQNTGELFF. The CDR3, as DNA: TGTGCCAGTAGGAAAGGTCAGAACACCGGGGAGCTGTTTTTT. The V gene is TRBV19, the J gene TRBJ2-2; the D is unclear. This CDR3 has 14 residues. Germline assignment: CDR1 LNHDA and CDR2 SQIVND (reference sequence). Between the trimmed V and J ends, which lost 6 bases and 1 base, there was a span of 9 bases.